This TCR beta chain was identified in a study of PD-1 blockade in mismatch repair-deficient tumors. For the study at large: All were previously treated, progressing patients with approximately 11 mismatch repair-deficient cancer types.

All patients were mismatch repair deficient, assessed by either PCR or immunohistochemistry. TCRs were sequenced from a few patients responding to pembrolizumab. Libraries were prepared by immunoSEQ multiplex PCR; TCRdb keeps only in-frame clonotypes and omits some of them. This sample yields 95,000 to 150,000 clones, of which more than 85% are seen a single time; approximately 13% belongs to the top ten. A remark on this clone: Its antigen remains unknown.

Overall study findings and caveats: After pembrolizumab, tumor-resident clones rose rapidly, then generally contracted before radiologic responses.

Germline loops: CDR1 SGHTA, CDR2 FQGNSA. This CDR3 spans 15 amino acids. V dropped 4 bases and J dropped 5; count of bases not matched to a gene: 8. This sequence was found in an adult with mismatch repair-deficient cancer. The gene calls are TRBV7-2 and TRBJ2-5; 9 bases map to TRBD2. The sample in question was peripheral blood, obtained 44 weeks after starting pembrolizumab. DNA of the CDR3: TGTGCCAGCAGCTCGGGGCGGGAGGGCTTCGAGACCCAGTACTTC. Its translation is CASSSGREGFETQYF.